This T cell receptor beta chain was captured by sequencing in a study of blood T cells in healthy people across ages. The authors ran a second PCR of roughly 6 to 11 cycles using a sample-barcoded 5' primer and a J-beta primer mix. One entry per CDR3 protein results from TCRdb running MiXCR on the 5' RACE reads. The sample lists 1.5 million to 2 million distinct CDR3 sequences, 28% seen once, with over 7% in the top ten. Drawn from each donor were ten milliliters of peripheral blood. Sequenced input: blood. The sequence was obtained from a woman aged 30 to 39 in good health.

The CDR3 DNA follows: TGTGCCAGCAGGGGGGACAGGGCAGAGCAGCCCCAGCATTTT. This sequence encodes CASRGDRAEQPQHF. The chain employs TRBV28 and TRBJ1-5, with 9 bases lining up with TRBD1. This CDR3 has 14 residues. Germline V gives CDR1 MDHEN, CDR2 SYDVKM. The J segment lost 7 bases and the V segment lost 6 bases, leaving 7 bases of the junction unmatched.